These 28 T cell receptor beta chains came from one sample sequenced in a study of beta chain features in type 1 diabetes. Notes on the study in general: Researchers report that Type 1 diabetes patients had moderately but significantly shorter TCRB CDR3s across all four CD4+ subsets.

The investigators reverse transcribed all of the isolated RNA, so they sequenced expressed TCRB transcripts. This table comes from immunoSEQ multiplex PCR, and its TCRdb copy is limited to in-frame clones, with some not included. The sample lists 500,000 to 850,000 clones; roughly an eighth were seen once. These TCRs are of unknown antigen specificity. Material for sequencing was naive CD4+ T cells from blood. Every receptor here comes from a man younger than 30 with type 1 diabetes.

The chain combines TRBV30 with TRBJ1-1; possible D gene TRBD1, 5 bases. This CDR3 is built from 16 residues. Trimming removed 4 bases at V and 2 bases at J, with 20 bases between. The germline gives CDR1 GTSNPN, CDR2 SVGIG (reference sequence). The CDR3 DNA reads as TGTGCCTGGAAGCTCTTTCGCCAGTGGGGCAACACTGAAGCTTTCTTT. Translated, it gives CAWKLFRQWGNTEAFF.

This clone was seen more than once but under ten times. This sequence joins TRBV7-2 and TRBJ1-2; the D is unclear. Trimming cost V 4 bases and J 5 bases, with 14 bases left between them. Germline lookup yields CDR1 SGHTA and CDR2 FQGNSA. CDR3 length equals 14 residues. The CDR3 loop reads CASSYRNDAYGYTF. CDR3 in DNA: TGTGCCAGCAGCTACCGAAACGATGCATATGGCTACACCTTC.

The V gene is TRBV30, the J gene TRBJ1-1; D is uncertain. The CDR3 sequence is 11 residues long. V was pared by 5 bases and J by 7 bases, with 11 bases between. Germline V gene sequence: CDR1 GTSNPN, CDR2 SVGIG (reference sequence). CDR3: CAWWRRDEAFF. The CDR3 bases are TGTGCCTGGTGGCGAAGGGATGAAGCTTTCTTT.

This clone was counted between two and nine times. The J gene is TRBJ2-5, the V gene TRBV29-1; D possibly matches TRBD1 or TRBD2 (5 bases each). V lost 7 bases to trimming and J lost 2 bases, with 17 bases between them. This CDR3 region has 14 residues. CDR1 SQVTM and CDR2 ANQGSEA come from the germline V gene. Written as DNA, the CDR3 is TGCAGCGCTCGGGGCACCGGGACGCAAGAGACCCAGTACTTC. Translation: CSARGTGTQETQYF.

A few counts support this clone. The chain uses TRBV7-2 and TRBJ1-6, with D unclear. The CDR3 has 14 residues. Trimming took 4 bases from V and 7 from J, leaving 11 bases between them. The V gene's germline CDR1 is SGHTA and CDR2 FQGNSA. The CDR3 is CASSSSPFNSPLHF. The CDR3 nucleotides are TGTGCCAGCAGCTCCAGCCCGTTCAATTCACCCCTCCACTTT.

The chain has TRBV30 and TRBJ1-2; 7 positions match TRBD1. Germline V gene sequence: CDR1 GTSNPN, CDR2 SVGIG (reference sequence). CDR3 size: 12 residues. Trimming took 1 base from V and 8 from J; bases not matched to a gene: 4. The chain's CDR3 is CAWSGQGGGYTF. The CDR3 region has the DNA TGTGCCTGGAGTGGACAGGGAGGGGGCTACACCTTC.

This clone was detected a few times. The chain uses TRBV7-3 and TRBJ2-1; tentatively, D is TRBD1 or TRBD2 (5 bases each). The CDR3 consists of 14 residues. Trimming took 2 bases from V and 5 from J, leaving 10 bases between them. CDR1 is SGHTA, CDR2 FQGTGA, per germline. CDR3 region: CASSLVQEDNEQFF. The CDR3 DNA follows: TGTGCCAGCAGCTTAGTACAGGAGGACAATGAGCAGTTCTTC.

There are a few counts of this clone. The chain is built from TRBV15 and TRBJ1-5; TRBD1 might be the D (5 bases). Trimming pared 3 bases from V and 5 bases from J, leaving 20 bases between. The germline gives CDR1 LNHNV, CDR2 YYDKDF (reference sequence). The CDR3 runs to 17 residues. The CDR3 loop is CATSRSYPRDRYQPQHF. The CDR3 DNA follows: TGTGCCACCAGCAGGAGCTATCCCCGGGACCGCTATCAGCCCCAGCATTTT.

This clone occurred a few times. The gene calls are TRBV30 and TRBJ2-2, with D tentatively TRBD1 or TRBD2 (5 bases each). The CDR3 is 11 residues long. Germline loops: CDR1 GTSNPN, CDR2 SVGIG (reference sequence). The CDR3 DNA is TGTGCTGGGGGTTTAGCCGGGGAGCTGTTTTTT. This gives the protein CAGGLAGELFF.

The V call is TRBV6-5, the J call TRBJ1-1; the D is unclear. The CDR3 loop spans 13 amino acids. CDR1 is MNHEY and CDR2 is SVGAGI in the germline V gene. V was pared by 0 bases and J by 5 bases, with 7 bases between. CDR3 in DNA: TGTGCCAGCAGTTACTCCTATATTACTGAAGCTTTCTTT. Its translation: CASSYSYITEAFF.

The CDR3 DNA sequence: TGTGCCAGCACCGAGCTAGGACAGGGCTCGTACAATGAGCAGTTCTTC. This codes for CASTELGQGSYNEQFF. This chain joins TRBV5-4 and TRBJ2-1; TRBD1 matches 8 bases. Germline V lookup: CDR1 SGHNT, CDR2 YYREEE (reference sequence). The CDR3 loop spans 16 amino acids. With V trimmed by 6 bases and J by 4 bases, 12 bases remained unmatched.

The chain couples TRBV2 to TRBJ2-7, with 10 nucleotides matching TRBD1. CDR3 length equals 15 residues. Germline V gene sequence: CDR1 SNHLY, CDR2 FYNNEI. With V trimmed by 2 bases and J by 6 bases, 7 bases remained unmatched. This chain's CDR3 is CASSELGTGVSEQYF. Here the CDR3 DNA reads TGTGCCAGCAGTGAATTGGGGACAGGGGTAAGCGAGCAGTACTTC.

DNA of the CDR3: TGTGCCAGCTCCCTCTACAGGACTGAGGCCAACGTCCTGACTTTC. Amino acids: CASSLYRTEANVLTF. The chain employs TRBV18 and TRBJ2-6, with D perhaps matching TRBD1 or TRBD2 (5 bases each). The CDR3 has 15 amino acids. Per germline, CDR1 KGHSH and CDR2 LQKENI. Trimming pared 6 bases from V and 6 bases from J, leaving 15 bases between.

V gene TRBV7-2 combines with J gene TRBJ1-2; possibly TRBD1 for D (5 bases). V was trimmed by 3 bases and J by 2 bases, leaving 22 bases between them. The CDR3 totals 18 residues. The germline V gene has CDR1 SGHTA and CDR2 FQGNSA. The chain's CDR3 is CASSFFTRAGRWNYGYTF. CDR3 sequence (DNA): TGTGCCAGCAGCTTCTTTACCAGGGCAGGGAGATGGAACTATGGCTACACCTTC.

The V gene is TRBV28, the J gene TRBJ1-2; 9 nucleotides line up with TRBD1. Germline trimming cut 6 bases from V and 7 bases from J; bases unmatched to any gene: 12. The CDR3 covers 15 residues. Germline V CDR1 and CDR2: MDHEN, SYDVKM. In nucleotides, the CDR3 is TGTGCCAGCAGAATCACACAAACAGGGGGCGGTGGCTACACCTTC. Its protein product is CASRITQTGGGGYTF.

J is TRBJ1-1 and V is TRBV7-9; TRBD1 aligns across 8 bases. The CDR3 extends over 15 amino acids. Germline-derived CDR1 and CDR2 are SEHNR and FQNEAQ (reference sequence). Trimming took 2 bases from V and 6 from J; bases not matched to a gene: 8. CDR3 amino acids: CASSLIGQGGAEAFF. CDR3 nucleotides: TGTGCCAGCAGCTTAATAGGACAGGGTGGCGCTGAAGCTTTCTTT.

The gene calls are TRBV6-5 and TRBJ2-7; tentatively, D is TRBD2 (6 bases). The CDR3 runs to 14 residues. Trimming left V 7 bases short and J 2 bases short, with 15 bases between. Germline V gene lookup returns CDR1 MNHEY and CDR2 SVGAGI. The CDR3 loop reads CASNLQEGTYEQYF. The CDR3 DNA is TGTGCCAGCAACTTACAGGAGGGAACCTACGAGCAGTACTTC.

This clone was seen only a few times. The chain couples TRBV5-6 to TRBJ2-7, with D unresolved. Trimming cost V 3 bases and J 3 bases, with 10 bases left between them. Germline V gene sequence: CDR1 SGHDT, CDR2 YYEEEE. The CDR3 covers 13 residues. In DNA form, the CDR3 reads TGTGCCAGCAGCTCCAGGACCAGCTACGAGCAGTACTTC. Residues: CASSSRTSYEQYF.

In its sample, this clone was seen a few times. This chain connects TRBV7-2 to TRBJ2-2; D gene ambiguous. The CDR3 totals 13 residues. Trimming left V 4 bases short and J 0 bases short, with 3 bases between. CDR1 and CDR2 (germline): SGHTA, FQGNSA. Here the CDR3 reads CASSSTNTGELFF. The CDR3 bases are TGTGCCAGCAGCTCAACGAACACCGGGGAGCTGTTTTTT.

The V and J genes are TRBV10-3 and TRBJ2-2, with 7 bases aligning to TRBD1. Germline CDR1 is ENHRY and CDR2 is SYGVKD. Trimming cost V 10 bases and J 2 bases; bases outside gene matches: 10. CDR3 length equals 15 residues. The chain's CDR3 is CATSSGTANTGELFF. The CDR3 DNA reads TGTGCCACCTCATCCGGGACAGCTAACACCGGGGAGCTGTTTTTT.

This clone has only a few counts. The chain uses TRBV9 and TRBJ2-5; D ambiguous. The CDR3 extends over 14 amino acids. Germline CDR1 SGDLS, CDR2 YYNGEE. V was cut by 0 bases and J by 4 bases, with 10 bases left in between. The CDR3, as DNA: TGTGCCAGCAGCGTAGAAGGCCTGGGAGAGACCCAGTACTTC. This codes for CASSVEGLGETQYF.

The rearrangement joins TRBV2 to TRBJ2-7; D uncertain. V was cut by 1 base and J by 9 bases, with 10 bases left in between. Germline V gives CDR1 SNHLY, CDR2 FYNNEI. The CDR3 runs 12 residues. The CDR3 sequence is CASSEDTWAQYF. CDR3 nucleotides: TGTGCCAGCAGTGAAGATACCTGGGCGCAGTACTTC.

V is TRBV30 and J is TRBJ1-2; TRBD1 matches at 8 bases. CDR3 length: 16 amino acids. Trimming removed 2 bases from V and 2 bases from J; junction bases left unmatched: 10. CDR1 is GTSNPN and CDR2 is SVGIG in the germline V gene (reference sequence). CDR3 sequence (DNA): TGTGCCTGGAGTAGGTTACGGGACAGGCCCAACTATGGCTACACCTTC. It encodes CAWSRLRDRPNYGYTF.

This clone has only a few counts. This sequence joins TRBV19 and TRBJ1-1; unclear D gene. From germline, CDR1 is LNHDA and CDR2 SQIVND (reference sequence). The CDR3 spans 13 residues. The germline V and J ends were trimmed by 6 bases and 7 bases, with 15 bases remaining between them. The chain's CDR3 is CASSPPDFGEAFF. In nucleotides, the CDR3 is TGTGCCAGTAGCCCACCCGACTTCGGTGAAGCTTTCTTT.

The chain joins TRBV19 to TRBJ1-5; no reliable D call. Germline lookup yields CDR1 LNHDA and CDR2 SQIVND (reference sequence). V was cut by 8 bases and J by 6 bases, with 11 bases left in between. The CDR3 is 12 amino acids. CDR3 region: CASWSRGQPQHF. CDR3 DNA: TGTGCCAGTTGGTCCCGGGGTCAGCCCCAGCATTTT.

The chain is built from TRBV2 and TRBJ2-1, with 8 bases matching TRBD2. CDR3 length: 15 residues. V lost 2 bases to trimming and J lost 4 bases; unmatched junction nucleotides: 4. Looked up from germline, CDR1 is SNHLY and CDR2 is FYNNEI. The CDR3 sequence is CASSERTSGYNEQFF. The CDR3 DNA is TGTGCCAGCAGTGAACGTACTAGCGGTTACAATGAGCAGTTCTTC.

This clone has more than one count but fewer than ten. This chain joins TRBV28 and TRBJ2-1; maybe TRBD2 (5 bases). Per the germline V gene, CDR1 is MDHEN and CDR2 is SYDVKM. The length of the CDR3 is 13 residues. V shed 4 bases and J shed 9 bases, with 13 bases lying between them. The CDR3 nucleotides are TGTGCCAGCAGTTACGGAGGCGAGGGTGAGCAGTTCTTC. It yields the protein CASSYGGEGEQFF.

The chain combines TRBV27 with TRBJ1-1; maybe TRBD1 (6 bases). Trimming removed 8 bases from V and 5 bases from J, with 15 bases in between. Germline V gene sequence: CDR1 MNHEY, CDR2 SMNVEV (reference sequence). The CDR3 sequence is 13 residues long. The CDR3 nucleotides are TGTGCCAGCCAACACAGGGAATGGACTGAAGCTTTCTTT. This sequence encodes CASQHREWTEAFF.